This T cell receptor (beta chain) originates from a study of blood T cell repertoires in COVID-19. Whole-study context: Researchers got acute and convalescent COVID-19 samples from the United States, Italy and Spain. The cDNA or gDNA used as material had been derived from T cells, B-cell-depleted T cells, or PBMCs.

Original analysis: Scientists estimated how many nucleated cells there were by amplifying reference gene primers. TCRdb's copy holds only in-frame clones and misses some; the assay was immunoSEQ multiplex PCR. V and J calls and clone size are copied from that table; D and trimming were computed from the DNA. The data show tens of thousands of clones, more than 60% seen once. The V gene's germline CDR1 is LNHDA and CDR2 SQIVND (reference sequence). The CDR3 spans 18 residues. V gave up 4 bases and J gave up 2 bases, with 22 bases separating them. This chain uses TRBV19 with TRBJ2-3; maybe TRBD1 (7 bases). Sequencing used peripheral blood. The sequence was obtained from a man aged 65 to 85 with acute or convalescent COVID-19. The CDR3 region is CASSTILTSRGDTDTQYF. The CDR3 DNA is TGTGCCAGTAGTACAATACTCACTTCCAGGGGGGACACAGATACGCAGTATTTT.